What follows are 24 T cell receptor beta chains derived from one specimen sequenced in a study of human T cells and chemical hapten exposure. One entry per CDR3 protein results from TCRdb running MiXCR on the RACE reads. This sample carries approximately 60,000 distinct CDR3 sequences, approximately 10% of them seen once, and the ten largest clones take 9.6%. The time point: pre-sensitization, week 0. The treatment is: therapeutic diphenylcyclopropenone sensitization with weekly scalp DPC. Sequencing was performed on whole blood, taken in connection with sensitization to the hapten diphenylcyclopropenone (DPC). The origin of the receptors is a man aged 40-50 years with alopecia areata. Some clones in this sample may be carry-over from other donors' samples.

This clonotype was seen a few times. The genes are TRBV12-3 or TRBV12-4 and TRBJ2-7, with D maybe TRBD2 (5 bases). The V end lost 6 bases, the J end lost 2 bases, and 11 bases lay between the germline ends. This CDR3 comprises 13 residues. The CDR3 spells CASSRDTPYEQYF. CDR3 coding DNA: TGTGCCAGCAGCCGGGATACCCCCTACGAGCAGTACTTC.

This clonotype was detected many times. DNA of the CDR3: TGTGCCAGCAGCTCCCGGCCCCAATACGAGCAGTACTTC. It specifies CASSSRPQYEQYF. The gene calls are TRBV7-8 and TRBJ2-7; D is uncertain. The CDR3 extends over 13 amino acids. V lost 4 bases and J 4 bases, leaving 11 bases between the germline ends. CDR1 and CDR2 (germline): SGHVS, FQNEAQ. Drawing the rest from reference TRBV7-8 and TRBJ2-7, the complete variable domain is GAGVSQSPRYKVAKRGQDVALRCDPISGHVSLFWYQQALGQGPEFLTYFQNEAQLDKSGLPSDRFFAERPEGSVSTLKIQRTQQEDSAVYLCASSSRPQYEQYFGPGTRLTVT.

The genes are TRBV19 and TRBJ2-1; TRBD1 aligns across 9 bases. CDR1 and CDR2 (germline): LNHDA, SQIVND (reference sequence). The CDR3 has 16 residues. After removal of 6 bases from V and 1 base from J, the junction contained 7 bases not matched to a gene. As DNA, the CDR3 is TGTGCCAGTAGATCGGACAGGGGAGGATCCTACAATGAGCAGTTCTTC. Amino acid sequence: CASRSDRGGSYNEQFF.

This clonotype was seen ten or more times. V and J are TRBV30 and TRBJ2-1; 7 positions match TRBD2. The V gene end was trimmed by 7 bases and the J gene end by 0 bases; junction bases not matched to a gene: 21. The CDR3 has 19 amino acids. The germline V gene encodes CDR1 GTSNPN and CDR2 SVGIG (reference sequence). The CDR3 DNA reads TGTGCCTCCCCCGCTAGCGTGGGGGAGGGTTTGAGCTCCTACAATGAGCAGTTCTTC. Translated: CASPASVGEGLSSYNEQFF.

This clonotype was found a few times. Written as DNA, the CDR3 is TGTGCCAGCAGCTGGACAGGGATCGAGAACACTGAAGCTTTCTTT. This translates into CASSWTGIENTEAFF. The chain carries TRBV7-8 and TRBJ1-1, with TRBD1 matching 8 bases. This CDR3 is 15 amino acids long. From germline, CDR1 is SGHVS and CDR2 FQNEAQ. V dropped 4 bases and J dropped 1; count of bases not matched to a gene: 5.

As to this clonotype: The CDR3 does not close with the conserved phenylalanine or tryptophan, likely indicating a read error. V and J are TRBV4-1 and TRBJ1-1; no clear D gene. The length of the CDR3 is 15 residues. Germline V gene lookup returns CDR1 MGHRA and CDR2 YSYEKL. V was clipped by 1 base and J by 7 bases, with 16 bases between them. CDR3 DNA: TGCGCCAGCAGCCAAGCCTGGGGTTTAGAAATTGAAGCTTTCTAT. Residues: CASSQAWGLEIEAFY.

This clonotype was seen repeatedly, ten times or more. The rearrangement joins TRBV15 to TRBJ2-7; 8 bases line up with TRBD2. This CDR3 region has 16 residues. The ends lost 0 bases at V and 1 base at J; junction bases unmatched: 5. CDR1 and CDR2 from the germline V gene are LNHNV and YYDKDF (reference sequence). The CDR3 nucleotides are TGTGCCACCAGCAGAGATCTAGCGGGTGGATCCTACGAGCAGTACTTC. It specifies CATSRDLAGGSYEQYF.

The sample holds a few counts of this clonotype. The chain combines TRBV9 with TRBJ2-5; perhaps TRBD2 as D (6 bases). The CDR3 covers 15 residues. Germline assignment: CDR1 SGDLS and CDR2 YYNGEE. With 0 bases removed from V and 4 bases from J, the gap between germline ends came to 13 bases. The CDR3 sequence is CASSVDFGGTETQYF. The CDR3 coding sequence is TGTGCCAGCAGCGTAGACTTCGGGGGTACAGAGACCCAGTACTTC.

V gene TRBV7-6 combines with J gene TRBJ2-3; no clear D. Trimming shortened V by 8 bases and J by 5 bases, and 11 bases separated the two germline ends. This CDR3 has 12 amino acids. Germline CDR1 and CDR2: SGHVS and FNYEAQ. Here the CDR3 reads CASSDGVDTQYF. The CDR3 nucleotides read TGTGCCAGCTCGGATGGGGTAGATACGCAGTATTTT.

This clonotype has a count of ten or more. The chain employs TRBV7-2 and TRBJ1-2; 7 bases are a match to TRBD1. V lost 1 base and J lost 10; bases outside the gene matches: 6. The CDR3 length is 13 residues. The germline V gene encodes CDR1 SGHTA and CDR2 FQGNSA. DNA for the CDR3: TGTGCCAGCAGCTTAGACAGGGGATTGGACTACACCTTC. Encoded protein: CASSLDRGLDYTF.

This clonotype showed up many times. This sequence joins TRBV30 and TRBJ1-1; TRBD1 matches at 10 bases. Germline lookup yields CDR1 GTSNPN and CDR2 SVGIG (reference sequence). There are 15 residues in the CDR3. The trim removed 1 base at V and 1 base at J, leaving 3 bases unmatched. The CDR3 DNA follows: TGTGCCTGGAGTGCCTGGGACAGGGGGAACACTGAAGCTTTCTTT. Translating gives CAWSAWDRGNTEAFF.

The chain is built from TRBV19 and TRBJ2-7; unclear D gene. V lost 4 bases, J lost 3 bases, and 10 bases lay in between. The CDR3 extends over 13 amino acids. CDR1 and CDR2 from the germline V gene are LNHDA and SQIVND (reference sequence). CDR3 coding DNA: TGTGCCAGTAGTAGCGGCAAATACTACGAGCAGTACTTC. It translates to CASSSGKYYEQYF.

This clonotype has more than one count but fewer than ten. The chain links TRBV7-8 to TRBJ2-3; D is possibly TRBD1 (5 bases). Germline V gives CDR1 SGHVS, CDR2 FQNEAQ. The CDR3 has 13 amino acids. V was trimmed by 5 bases and J by 7 bases, leaving 13 bases between them. CDR3 in amino acids: CASSPQGRHTQYF. CDR3 nucleotide sequence: TGTGCCAGCAGCCCCCAGGGTCGACATACGCAGTATTTT.

This clonotype was counted a few times. CDR3: CASSSTGFYGYTF. The CDR3 DNA reads TGTGCCAGCAGTTCGACAGGGTTCTATGGCTACACCTTC. V is TRBV6-2 or TRBV6-3 and J is TRBJ1-2, with TRBD1 matching over 7 bases. Germline V gene lookup returns CDR1 MNHEY and CDR2 SVGEGT. The J segment lost 4 bases and the V segment lost 4 bases, leaving 3 bases of the junction unmatched. The CDR3 is 13 amino acids.

This clonotype was seen more than once but under ten times. This chain links TRBV20-1 with TRBJ2-1; the D gene could be TRBD1 or TRBD2 (5 bases each). The CDR3 loop spans 16 amino acids. V shed 1 base and J shed 1 base, with 14 bases lying between them. Germline CDR1 is DFQATT and CDR2 is SNEGSKA (reference sequence). The CDR3 here is CSARGLGTQSYNEQFF. DNA for the CDR3: TGCAGTGCTAGAGGTTTGGGGACCCAGTCCTACAATGAGCAGTTCTTC.

This clonotype was observed a few times. The rearrangement links TRBV3-1 to TRBJ2-7, with 14 bases that match TRBD2. The V gene end was trimmed by 5 bases and the J gene end by 7 bases; junction bases not matched to a gene: 4. This CDR3 comprises 14 residues. The germline V gene has CDR1 LGHDT and CDR2 YNNKEL (reference sequence). This chain's CDR3 is CASSVGLAGGEQYF. The CDR3 bases are TGTGCCAGCAGCGTAGGACTAGCGGGAGGTGAGCAGTACTTC.

At least ten counts were recorded for this clonotype. The chain is built from TRBV5-4 and TRBJ2-1; 9 nucleotides align to TRBD2. Germline trimming cut 1 base from V and 1 base from J; bases unmatched to any gene: 9. Per the germline V gene, CDR1 is SGHNT and CDR2 is YYREEE (reference sequence). The CDR3 has 18 residues. CDR3: CASSLRGLAGRSYNEQFF. The CDR3 DNA is TGTGCCAGCAGCTTGAGGGGGCTAGCGGGAAGGTCCTACAATGAGCAGTTCTTC.

The chain combines TRBV12-3 or TRBV12-4 with TRBJ2-2, with D hard to call. The V and J ends lost 6 bases and 7 bases respectively, with 12 bases between them. The CDR3 spans 13 residues. The CDR3, as DNA: TGTGCCAGCAGGATAAAAGCTGGCGGGGAGCTGTTTTTT. Translating it yields CASRIKAGGELFF.

This clonotype was found many times. The chain couples TRBV20-1 to TRBJ2-5; D gene uncertain. Germline V lookup: CDR1 DFQATT, CDR2 SNEGSKA (reference sequence). V was shortened by 3 bases and J by 5 bases, with 16 bases between the two germline ends. The CDR3 length is 14 residues. In nucleotides, the CDR3 is TGCAGTGCTAGGACTTCGGGTAGACGGGAGACCCAGTACTTC. Translated, it gives CSARTSGRRETQYF.

This sequence joins TRBV9 and TRBJ2-7; TRBD1 is a possible D gene (5 bases). Trimming removed 2 bases from V and 3 bases from J, with 12 bases in between. Germline CDR1 is SGDLS and CDR2 is YYNGEE. The CDR3 consists of 14 residues. CDR3 region: CASSVGLTGYEQYF. In nucleotides, the CDR3 is TGTGCCAGCAGCGTGGGCCTTACAGGCTACGAGCAGTACTTC.

In this sample, this clonotype turned up many times. The chain employs TRBV6-1 and TRBJ2-7; 11 bases are shared with TRBD2. The CDR3 has 16 residues. Germline lookup yields CDR1 MNHNS and CDR2 SASEGT. The V segment lost 5 bases and the J segment 1 base; nucleotides outside the gene matches: 7. CDR3 loop: CASSYRLAGISYEQYF. Here the CDR3 DNA reads TGTGCCAGCAGTTATCGACTAGCGGGAATATCCTACGAGCAGTACTTC.

In this sample, this clonotype turned up a few times. The chain employs TRBV20-1 and TRBJ2-5, with D possibly being TRBD2 (6 bases). The germline V gene encodes CDR1 DFQATT and CDR2 SNEGSKA (reference sequence). V was cut by 3 bases and J by 4 bases, with 15 bases left in between. CDR3 length: 14 amino acids. The CDR3, as DNA: TGCAGTGCTAGTGGGGGACCGGGACTAGAGACCCAGTACTTC. It codes for CSASGGPGLETQYF.

In its sample, this clonotype was seen many times. This chain connects TRBV7-9 to TRBJ2-5, with 7 nucleotides matching TRBD1. The germline gives CDR1 SEHNR, CDR2 FQNEAQ (reference sequence). The CDR3 loop spans 15 amino acids. Trimming took 3 bases from V and 2 from J; bases not matched to a gene: 6. Here the CDR3 DNA reads TGTGCCAGCAGCTTCTGGGACAGCCTGCAAGAGACCCAGTACTTC. Translated: CASSFWDSLQETQYF.

This clonotype was recorded many times. The CDR3 protein is CASRETGVNTEAFF. The CDR3 DNA reads as TGTGCCAGCAGGGAAACAGGGGTGAACACTGAAGCTTTCTTT. V is TRBV3-1 and J is TRBJ1-1; the match to TRBD1 covers 7 bases. The V and J ends lost 6 bases and 0 bases, in that order; junction bases with no gene match: 4. The CDR3 is 14 amino acids. The germline CDR1 and CDR2 sequences are LGHDT and YNNKEL (reference sequence).